Listed below are T cell receptor beta chains from one sample, sequenced in a study of graft-versus-host responses after intestinal transplantation. This table comes from immunoSEQ multiplex PCR, and its TCRdb copy is limited to in-frame clones, with some not included. The sample lists around 21,000 clones; about a third were seen once. Sequences were derived from alloreactive CD4+ T cells from a mixed lymphocyte reaction culture, sampled before transplantation. Receptors were obtained from a human patient who was an organ donor for intestinal transplantation. The CDR3 runs from the conserved cysteine through the conserved F or W. Each record gives: J gene, V gene, D gene, clone size, CDR3 DNA, CDR3 protein. A D gene is named only where the DNA matches it firmly. Rows give clone size only sometimes, using once, few, many, or a class for an expanded clone.

J: TRBJ1-1; V: TRBV2; D: NA; size: NA; DNA: TGTGCCAGCAGTGAGGGTGGAACTGAAGCTTTCTTT; CDR3: CASSEGGTEAFF
J: TRBJ2-5; V: TRBV14; D: NA; size: NA; DNA: TGTGCCAGCAGCCTCTTGGGGAGGCCAGAGACCCAGTACTTC; CDR3: CASSLLGRPETQYF
J: TRBJ2-3; V: TRBV18; D: NA; size: few; DNA: TGTGCCAGCTCACCGGGACTCTACACAGATACGCAGTATTTT; CDR3: CASSPGLYTDTQYF
J: TRBJ2-5; V: TRBV21-1; D: NA; size: NA; DNA: TGTGCCAGCAGCTCCGAGGGGACAGGGCCGACGGAGACCCAGTACTTC; CDR3: CASSSEGTGPTETQYF
J: TRBJ1-3; V: TRBV6-1; D: NA; size: NA; DNA: TGTGCCAGCAGTGAATCAGGGTTAGGTGCTGGAAACACCATATATTTT; CDR3: CASSESGLGAGNTIYF
J: TRBJ2-1; V: TRBV19; D: TRBD2; size: NA; DNA: TGTGCCAGTAGTCCCCCTCTTCGAGCGGGAGGGCCGTACGATGAGCAGTTCTTC; CDR3: CASSPPLRAGGPYDEQFF
J: TRBJ2-2; V: TRBV5-1; D: TRBD1; size: many; DNA: TGCGCCAGCAGTTGGGACAGGGGGGACACCGGGGAGCTGTTTTTT; CDR3: CASSWDRGDTGELFF
J: TRBJ2-2; V: TRBV21-1; D: NA; size: once; DNA: TGTGCCAGCAGGATGGAAAAGGGACTGGGATGGGAGGGGGCGAACACCGGGGAGCTGTTTTTT; CDR3: CASRMEKGLGWEGANTGELFF
J: TRBJ1-1; V: TRBV20-1; D: NA; size: few; DNA: TGCAGTGCTAGCGTGGGCGGGCCGGCTTTCTTT; CDR3: CSASVGGPAFF
J: TRBJ2-3; V: TRBV2; D: NA; size: NA; DNA: TGTGCCAGCAGTGCGACGAGGGTGGTCAACGCAGATACGCAGTATTTT; CDR3: CASSATRVVNADTQYF
J: TRBJ1-3; V: TRBV28; D: TRBD1; size: once; DNA: TGTGCCAGCAGATACGGGACAGGAGGTGGAAACACCATATATTTT; CDR3: CASRYGTGGGNTIYF
J: TRBJ1-2; V: TRBV5-1; D: TRBD1; size: NA; DNA: TGCGCCAGCAGGGGACAGGGGTACTATGGCTACACCTTC; CDR3: CASRGQGYYGYTF
J: TRBJ2-3; V: TRBV27; D: NA; size: NA; DNA: TGTGCCAGCAGTTTGGGGTGGGGTCTTGCTAGCACAGATACGCAGTATTTT; CDR3: CASSLGWGLASTDTQYF
J: TRBJ1-1; V: TRBV7-3; D: TRBD1; size: few; DNA: TGTGCCAGCAGCTTTCGACAGGGCACTGAAGCTTTCTTT; CDR3: CASSFRQGTEAFF
J: TRBJ2-5; V: TRBV4-2; D: TRBD2; size: NA; DNA: TGTGCCAGCAGCTTTGGACTAGCGGGAAGGTACCAAGAGACCCAGTACTTC; CDR3: CASSFGLAGRYQETQYF
J: TRBJ2-7; V: TRBV7-9; D: NA; size: NA; DNA: TGTGCCAGCAGACTGCAGTCCCTCTCCTACGAGCAGTACTTC; CDR3: CASRLQSLSYEQYF
J: TRBJ2-1; V: TRBV9; D: TRBD2; size: few; DNA: TGTGCCAGCAGCGGACTAGCGGAGTACAATGAGCAGTTCTTC; CDR3: CASSGLAEYNEQFF
J: TRBJ1-2; V: TRBV6-1; D: NA; size: few; DNA: TGTGCCAGCAGTGAAGCGGACAGTCTCTACGGCTACACCTTC; CDR3: CASSEADSLYGYTF
J: TRBJ2-1; V: TRBV11-2; D: NA; size: NA; DNA: TGTGCCAGCAGCTTCGACTCCCCTCCTTACAATGAGCAGTTCTTC; CDR3: CASSFDSPPYNEQFF
J: TRBJ2-5; V: TRBV2; D: TRBD1; size: NA; DNA: TGTGCCAGCAGAGCGACAGGGTCAGAGACCCAGTACTTC; CDR3: CASRATGSETQYF
J: TRBJ1-5; V: TRBV29-1; D: NA; size: NA; DNA: TGCAGCGTCCCGTCCCCCCCCAGACAGCCCCAGCATTTT; CDR3: CSVPSPPRQPQHF
J: TRBJ2-3; V: TRBV10-3; D: NA; size: few; DNA: TGTGCCATCAGTGAAATGATTAGCACAGATACGCAGTATTTT; CDR3: CAISEMISTDTQYF
J: TRBJ2-7; V: TRBV5-4; D: TRBD2; size: medium-sized; DNA: TGTGCCAGCAGCGATAAAGCGGGAGGATCTTCCGAGCAGTACTTC; CDR3: CASSDKAGGSSEQYF
J: TRBJ2-4; V: TRBV6-5; D: NA; size: few; DNA: TGTGCCAGCAGTTACACCAGGGGGGGCGGCAAAAACATTCAGTACTTC; CDR3: CASSYTRGGGKNIQYF
J: TRBJ2-3; V: TRBV5-4; D: NA; size: NA; DNA: TGTGCCAGCAGCGTACTGAGCACAGATACGCAGTATTTT; CDR3: CASSVLSTDTQYF
J: TRBJ2-2; V: TRBV7-6; D: TRBD1; size: NA; DNA: TGTGCCAGCAGCTTAGGGACAGGGAGGAACACCGGGGAGCTGTTTTTT; CDR3: CASSLGTGRNTGELFF
J: TRBJ1-2; V: TRBV7-2; D: NA; size: NA; DNA: TGTGCCAGCAGCTTACCCGTGAACTATGGCTACACCTTC; CDR3: CASSLPVNYGYTF
J: TRBJ2-7; V: TRBV11-2; D: TRBD2; size: few; DNA: TGTGCCAGCAGCTTAGAGGGAGGGCTCGAGCAGTACTTC; CDR3: CASSLEGGLEQYF
J: TRBJ1-4; V: TRBV25-1; D: NA; size: NA; DNA: TGTGCCAGCAGTGACAGGGCAACTAATGAAAAACTGTTTTTT; CDR3: CASSDRATNEKLFF
J: TRBJ1-5; V: TRBV5-1; D: NA; size: NA; DNA: TGCGCCAGCAGCTCGGGGGGTGGGCATAGCAATCAGCCCCAGCATTTT; CDR3: CASSSGGGHSNQPQHF
J: TRBJ2-3; V: TRBV9; D: NA; size: NA; DNA: TGTGCCAGCAGCGTATCGGTCTGGGGGGATACGCAGTATTTT; CDR3: CASSVSVWGDTQYF